These 25 T cell receptor beta chains originate from one sample sequenced in a study of neurological immune-mediated disorders. TCRdb reprocessed the 5' RACE reads with MiXCR, giving one entry per CDR3 protein. The repertoire holds around 69,000 distinct CDR3 sequences, roughly 10% seen once, with about 9.6% in the top ten. Time point described: longitudinal time-point 1 (baseline). The sequencing input was PBMCs. The receptors stem from a man between 25 and 39 years old in good health.

This clonotype was found many times. V and J are TRBV7-7 and TRBJ2-7; 7 bases are shared with TRBD1. Germline assignment: CDR1 SSHAT and CDR2 FNYEAQ (reference sequence). The trim removed 1 base at V and 6 bases at J, leaving 6 bases unmatched. CDR3 length equals 14 residues. For the CDR3, the DNA is TGTGCCAGCAGCTTAGGAACAGGGGTCGGCGAGCAGTACTTC. It specifies CASSLGTGVGEQYF.

This clonotype was seen many times. This chain connects TRBV28 to TRBJ2-2; 12 bases map to TRBD2. J gave up 6 bases and V 0 bases, and 5 bases lay outside the gene matches. CDR3 length equals 17 residues. CDR1 is MDHEN, CDR2 SYDVKM, per germline. The CDR3 DNA follows: TGTGCCAGCAGTTTATGGAGGCTAGCGGGAGGGCCCGGGGAGCTGTTTTTT. This translates into CASSLWRLAGGPGELFF.

This clonotype was counted many times. The chain carries TRBV6-5 and TRBJ2-5, with TRBD2 matching over 14 bases. The CDR3 consists of 16 residues. J lost 4 bases, V lost 4 bases, and 5 bases had no gene match. CDR1 is MNHEY, CDR2 SVGAGI, per germline. The CDR3 region has the DNA TGTGCCAGCAGTTTTGGGACTAGCGGGAGATTAGAGACCCAGTACTTC. Its translation is CASSFGTSGRLETQYF.

Many counts were recorded for this clonotype. This sequence joins TRBV29-1 and TRBJ2-1, with D possibly being TRBD1 (6 bases). The CDR3 has 14 residues. Between the trimmed V and J ends, which lost 7 bases and 2 bases, there was a span of 15 bases. Germline loops: CDR1 SQVTM, CDR2 ANQGSEA. CDR3 bases: TGCAGCGAAACACAGGGTCGCACCTACAATGAGCAGTTCTTC. Its translation is CSETQGRTYNEQFF.

This clonotype was seen repeatedly, ten times or more. This sequence joins TRBV14 and TRBJ1-2, with D unclear. The V and J ends lost 2 bases and 6 bases respectively, with 7 bases between them. The CDR3 consists of 12 residues. The germline V gene encodes CDR1 SGHDN and CDR2 FVKESK. The CDR3 loop reads CASSQSPDGYTF. CDR3 coding DNA: TGTGCCAGCAGCCAATCGCCAGATGGCTACACCTTC.

This clonotype was recorded at least ten times. The chain carries TRBV5-1 and TRBJ1-1, with D hard to call. CDR1 and CDR2 (germline): SGHRS, YFSETQ. The V end was cut by 4 bases, the J end by 8 bases, with 18 bases between. The CDR3 has 14 residues. The CDR3 loop is CASSPFGSGGEAFF. DNA of the CDR3: TGCGCCAGCAGCCCCTTCGGTTCAGGCGGCGAAGCTTTCTTT.

The table lists this clonotype with many counts. The chain employs TRBV5-1 and TRBJ2-2, with D possibly TRBD2 on 5 matching bases. The CDR3 consists of 15 residues. CDR1 is SGHRS, CDR2 YFSETQ, per germline. The germline V and J ends were trimmed by 3 bases and 7 bases, with 16 bases remaining between them. The CDR3 spells CASSSRTPEGGELFF. The CDR3 DNA reads TGCGCCAGCAGCTCCCGGACCCCTGAGGGCGGGGAGCTGTTTTTT.

This clonotype was seen ten or more times. The V call is TRBV24-1, the J call TRBJ2-2, with 11 bases that match TRBD2. The CDR3 contains 17 residues. The V segment lost 4 bases and the J segment 1 base; nucleotides outside the gene matches: 4. Germline CDR1 and CDR2: KGHDR and SFDVKD. CDR3 residues: CATSDLTSGMNTGELFF. The CDR3 DNA is TGTGCCACCAGTGACCTGACTAGCGGGATGAACACCGGGGAGCTGTTTTTT.

Ten or more counts support this clonotype. This chain links TRBV14 with TRBJ1-5; D remains unclear. Germline V gene lookup returns CDR1 SGHDN and CDR2 FVKESK. Trimming removed 0 bases at V and 4 bases at J, with 4 bases between. The CDR3 has 13 amino acids. The chain's CDR3 is CASSQEGNQPQHF. CDR3 in DNA: TGTGCCAGCAGCCAAGAGGGGAATCAGCCCCAGCATTTT.

This clonotype was found many times. This chain joins TRBV5-1 and TRBJ1-5; 7 nucleotides align to TRBD1. V lost 0 bases to trimming and J lost 5 bases; unmatched junction nucleotides: 5. This CDR3 comprises 15 residues. Germline CDR1 is SGHRS and CDR2 is YFSETQ. The CDR3 sequence is CASSLGDSSYQPQHF. In DNA form, the CDR3 reads TGCGCCAGCAGCTTGGGGGACAGTTCATATCAGCCCCAGCATTTT.

This clonotype was found a few times. V usage is TRBV28 and J usage is TRBJ2-1, with 9 bases matching TRBD2. Germline CDR1 reads MDHEN; CDR2 reads SYDVKM. There are 16 residues in the CDR3. V shed 7 bases, J shed 0 bases, and the junction held 7 bases outside the gene matches. In DNA, the CDR3 is TGTGCCAGCATTAGGACTAGCGATCCCTCCTACAATGAGCAGTTCTTC. Its translation is CASIRTSDPSYNEQFF.

This clonotype has ten or more counts. The V gene is TRBV5-1, the J gene TRBJ1-1, with D possibly TRBD1 on 5 matching bases. Germline V gene sequence: CDR1 SGHRS, CDR2 YFSETQ. Deletions cut 2 bases from V and 1 base from J, with 12 bases between. This CDR3 spans 15 amino acids. CDR3 bases: TGCGCCAGCAGCTTTCAGCGGACACCGAACACTGAAGCTTTCTTT. It encodes CASSFQRTPNTEAFF.

This clonotype was detected ten times or more. V is TRBV7-7 and J is TRBJ2-3; 8 positions match TRBD1. The CDR3 has 17 amino acids. Germline V gene sequence: CDR1 SSHAT, CDR2 FNYEAQ (reference sequence). V trimming: 4 bases; J trimming: 5 bases; junction bases outside the gene matches: 14. The CDR3 spells CASSYGLGIRGQDTQYF. CDR3 DNA: TGTGCCAGCAGCTACGGCCTCGGGATCAGGGGGCAAGATACGCAGTATTTT.

This clonotype was counted ten times or more. J is TRBJ2-6 and V is TRBV6-5; tentatively, D is TRBD1 (6 bases). V dropped 8 bases and J dropped 0 bases, with 11 bases sitting between them. Germline-derived CDR1 and CDR2 are MNHEY and SVGAGI. There are 15 residues in the CDR3. The CDR3 region is CASADRSSGANVLTF. CDR3 in DNA: TGTGCCAGCGCCGACAGGTCCTCTGGGGCCAACGTCCTGACTTTC.

This clonotype was picked up many times. This chain joins TRBV10-3 and TRBJ2-2, with D possibly called TRBD1 or TRBD2 (5 bases each). The CDR3 has 15 residues. Trimming took 5 bases from V and 1 from J, leaving 11 bases between them. Germline V gene lookup returns CDR1 ENHRY and CDR2 SYGVKD. In DNA, the CDR3 is TGTGCCATCAGTCCGGGACGGGAGAACACCGGGGAGCTGTTTTTT. Translating it yields CAISPGRENTGELFF.

Concerning this clonotype itself: The germline gene is not matched at one end of the junction; a read error may be the cause. DNA for the CDR3: TGTTCCAGCCCAGTCAACAATGAGCAGTTCTTC. Residues: CSSPVNNEQFF. The V gene is TRBV28, the J gene TRBJ2-1; D is unresolved. The CDR3 is 11 amino acids. The V gene's germline CDR1 is MDHEN and CDR2 SYDVKM.

V and J are TRBV10-3 and TRBJ2-3; perhaps TRBD2 as D (5 bases). The CDR3 sequence is 14 residues long. Trimming removed 6 bases from V and 5 bases from J, with 15 bases in between. Germline V CDR1 and CDR2: ENHRY, SYGVKD. The CDR3 is CAISRDQGIDTQYF. The CDR3 DNA reads as TGTGCCATCAGCCGGGATCAAGGAATAGATACGCAGTATTTT.

The sample holds many counts of this clonotype. The chain combines TRBV20-1 with TRBJ2-7; TRBD2 aligns across 11 bases. This CDR3 region has 16 residues. CDR1 DFQATT and CDR2 SNEGSKA come from the germline V gene (reference sequence). Losses at the gene ends were 5 bases for V and 4 bases for J; bases not matched to a gene: 13. For the CDR3, the DNA is TGCAGTGCTCCGCCCGAGACTAGCGGGGTAGCGTACGAGCAGTACTTC. It yields the protein CSAPPETSGVAYEQYF.

In this sample, this clonotype turned up many times. The chain carries TRBV12-3 or TRBV12-4 and TRBJ2-1, with 13 bases lining up with TRBD2. This CDR3 is built from 16 residues. V shed 6 bases, J shed 7 bases, and the junction held 9 bases outside the gene matches. In DNA form, the CDR3 reads TGTGCCAGCAGCCACACTAGCGGGAGGGCGAGGAATGAGCAGTTCTTC. It codes for CASSHTSGRARNEQFF.

This clonotype appeared many times. The rearrangement uses TRBV7-2 and TRBJ1-6; no firm D call. Trimming took off 8 bases at V and 10 bases at J, with 24 bases between the two ends. The germline CDR1 and CDR2 sequences are SGHTA and FQGNSA. The CDR3 runs to 16 residues. The CDR3 loop reads CASAALLGPSVSPLHF. CDR3 DNA: TGTGCCAGCGCCGCACTGTTGGGCCCGAGCGTCTCACCCCTCCACTTT.

The rearrangement uses TRBV6-6 and TRBJ2-5, with D possibly TRBD2 on 7 matching bases. CDR1 is MNHNY and CDR2 is SVGAGI in the germline V gene (reference sequence). V gave up 1 base and J gave up 3 bases, with 9 bases separating them. This CDR3 has 14 residues. The CDR3 coding sequence is TGTGCCAGCAGTTACTGGGGGGGCAAAGAGACCCAGTACTTC. As protein: CASSYWGGKETQYF.

This clonotype has at least ten counts. The chain has TRBV7-2 and TRBJ2-7; 10 bases are shared with TRBD1. CDR3 length: 20 residues. The germline V gene has CDR1 SGHTA and CDR2 FQGNSA. J gave up 1 base and V 1 base, and 16 bases lay outside the gene matches. For the CDR3, the DNA is TGTGCCAGCAGCTTAGAATACCCCTTAGTATTGGGACAGGGGTCCTACGAGCAGTACTTC. Translation gives CASSLEYPLVLGQGSYEQYF. The full variable domain, in which reference TRBV7-2 and TRBJ2-7 provide the parts outside the CDR3, is GAGVSQSPSNKVTEKGKDVELRCDPISGHTALYWYRQSLGQGLEFLIYFQGNSAPDKSGLPSDRFSAERTGGSVSTLTIQRTQQEDSAVYLCASSLEYPLVLGQGSYEQYFGPGTRLTVT.

This clonotype was found many times. This sequence joins TRBV3-1 and TRBJ2-4; tentatively, D is TRBD1 (6 bases). V was pared by 4 bases and J by 8 bases, with 21 bases between. This CDR3 is 16 amino acids long. CDR1 LGHDT and CDR2 YNNKEL come from the germline V gene (reference sequence). CDR3 nucleotide sequence: TGTGCCAGCAGCCCTTACTCCGGGACAATTATTGACATTCAGTACTTC. Residues: CASSPYSGTIIDIQYF.

This clonotype was seen at least ten times. CDR3 residues: CASSELRDEQFF. Here the CDR3 DNA reads TGTGCCAGCAGTGAGCTCCGGGATGAGCAGTTCTTC. V usage is TRBV2 and J usage is TRBJ2-1; the D is unclear. This CDR3 spans 12 amino acids. V lost 3 bases to trimming and J lost 8 bases, with 8 bases between them. Germline V gene data show CDR1 as SNHLY and CDR2 as FYNNEI.

This clonotype was seen ten or more times. This chain joins TRBV20-1 and TRBJ1-1, with no clear D. V lost 5 bases and J 7 bases, leaving 14 bases between the germline ends. CDR3 size: 12 residues. Germline values: CDR1 DFQATT, CDR2 SNEGSKA (reference sequence). The CDR3 coding sequence is TGCAGTGCTGGCCGGGCCGCATATGAAGCTTTCTTT. Translation gives CSAGRAAYEAFF.